A single sample gave rise to the 22 T cell receptor beta chains below, sequenced in a study of T-cell reconstitution after alpha-beta-depleted transplantation in children. Unique molecular identifiers were incorporated when the TCRbeta library was constructed. TCRdb processed the PCR reads anew with MiXCR; each CDR3 protein has one entry. The sample holds 200,000 to 300,000 distinct CDR3 sequences; 12% are singletons and the top ten take roughly 2.6%. This specimen consisted of PBMCs from the stem cell graft donor, obtained from the stem cell graft. These receptors originate from a human donor who donated a stem cell graft to a child with acute lymphoblastic leukemia.

By share of the sample, this clonotype is medium-sized. The chain recombines TRBV24-1 with TRBJ2-5; D may be TRBD2 (6 bases). V gave up 5 bases and J gave up 3 bases, with 9 bases separating them. CDR3 length: 13 amino acids. In germline, CDR1 is KGHDR, CDR2 SFDVKD. CDR3 sequence reads: CATSVGGEETQYF. The CDR3 DNA sequence: TGTGCCACCAGTGTGGGCGGGGAAGAGACCCAGTACTTC.

This clonotype was counted between two and nine times. This chain uses TRBV4-3 with TRBJ2-7; a weak D match, TRBD2 (5 bases). Trimming took off 0 bases at V and 6 bases at J, with 12 bases between the two ends. The V gene's germline CDR1 is LGHNA and CDR2 YSLEER. The CDR3 runs 14 residues. CDR3 in amino acids: CASSQEGFAGEQYF. The CDR3 nucleotides read TGCGCCAGCAGCCAAGAGGGGTTCGCGGGCGAGCAGTACTTC.

This clonotype was picked up a small number of times. The chain has TRBV20-1 and TRBJ2-1; 11 bases line up with TRBD2. CDR1 is DFQATT and CDR2 is SNEGSKA in the germline V gene (reference sequence). The CDR3 covers 14 residues. After removal of 4 bases from V and 7 bases from J, the junction contained 6 bases not matched to a gene. This CDR3 reads CSAIPGLAANEQFF. The CDR3 nucleotides read TGCAGTGCTATACCGGGACTAGCGGCGAATGAGCAGTTCTTC.

In its sample, this clonotype was seen many times. The chain joins TRBV5-1 to TRBJ2-7, with TRBD1 identical over 9 bases. Germline loops: CDR1 SGHRS, CDR2 YFSETQ. Germline trimming cut 4 bases from V and 3 bases from J; bases unmatched to any gene: 5. This CDR3 comprises 14 residues. CDR3 nucleotides: TGCGCCAGCAGCCCCATGGACAGGGGCTACGAGCAGTACTTC. Translation gives CASSPMDRGYEQYF. Using reference TRBV5-1 and TRBJ2-7 for the parts outside the CDR3, the full variable domain is KAGVTQTPRYLIKTRGQQVTLSCSPISGHRSVSWYQQTPGQGLQFLFEYFSETQRNKGNFPGRFSGRQFSNSRSEMNVSTLELGDSALYLCASSPMDRGYEQYFGPGTRLTVT.

There are many counts of this clonotype. J is TRBJ2-7 and V is TRBV12-3 or TRBV12-4; D is possibly TRBD1 (6 bases). V was cut by 6 bases and J by 2 bases, with 14 bases left in between. The CDR3 is made up of 14 amino acids. The CDR3 nucleotides read TGTGCCAGCAGCCGGGGACAAGGAGCCTACGAGCAGTACTTC. This gives the protein CASSRGQGAYEQYF.

This clonotype was counted at least ten times. The rearrangement joins TRBV5-1 to TRBJ2-2; 7 nucleotides align to TRBD1. The CDR3 sequence is 14 residues long. From germline, CDR1 is SGHRS and CDR2 YFSETQ. The J segment lost 8 bases and the V segment lost 6 bases, leaving 10 bases of the junction unmatched. The CDR3 loop reads CASTFGQVVGELFF. CDR3 bases: TGCGCCAGCACATTTGGACAGGTCGTGGGGGAGCTGTTTTTT.

A note on this clonotype: A much larger clone differs from this one at a single base, so this may be a read error. Here the CDR3 reads CASSEATGPFNNEQFF. The DNA of the CDR3 is TGTGCCAGCAGTGAAGCGACCGGGCCCTTCAACAATGAGCAGTTCTTC. This chain uses TRBV6-1 with TRBJ2-1; D is ambiguous. The CDR3 extends over 16 amino acids. V lost 0 bases, J lost 5 bases, and 14 bases lay in between. Germline values: CDR1 MNHNS, CDR2 SASEGT.

This clonotype was observed many times. V is TRBV29-1 and J is TRBJ2-7; 11 bases are shared with TRBD1. CDR3 length equals 14 residues. V shed 4 bases, J shed 4 bases, and the junction held 6 bases outside the gene matches. From germline, CDR1 is SQVTM and CDR2 ANQGSEA. The CDR3 nucleotides read TGCAGCGTTGGCCCGGGACAGGGGGGGTACGAGCAGTACTTC. This codes for CSVGPGQGGYEQYF.

The V call is TRBV6-5, the J call TRBJ1-2, with D possibly being TRBD1 (5 bases). CDR3 length: 15 residues. The germline V and J ends were trimmed by 4 bases and 0 bases, with 12 bases remaining between them. The germline CDR1 and CDR2 sequences are MNHEY and SVGAGI. CDR3 in DNA: TGTGCCAGCAGTTCTCCAAGGGACTCTAACTATGGCTACACCTTC. It is translated as CASSSPRDSNYGYTF.

Ten or more counts support this clonotype. The chain is built from TRBV10-3 and TRBJ2-7, with D tentatively TRBD2 (5 bases). This CDR3 has 15 amino acids. With 4 bases removed from V and 3 bases from J, the gap between germline ends came to 16 bases. Germline V lookup: CDR1 ENHRY, CDR2 SYGVKD. The CDR3 region is CAISAKPRESYEQYF. Here the CDR3 DNA reads TGTGCCATCAGTGCCAAACCGAGGGAGAGCTACGAGCAGTACTTC.

This clonotype was recorded at least ten times. J is TRBJ1-1 and V is TRBV20-1; D gene unclear. Germline CDR1 is DFQATT and CDR2 is SNEGSKA (reference sequence). Trimming left V 3 bases short and J 0 bases short, with 17 bases between. This CDR3 spans 16 amino acids. The CDR3 here is CSARSVAVSMNTEAFF. CDR3 bases: TGCAGTGCTAGGTCAGTGGCCGTCTCTATGAACACTGAAGCTTTCTTT.

This chain uses TRBV4-3 with TRBJ1-6; possibly TRBD1 for D (6 bases). Germline lookup yields CDR1 LGHNA and CDR2 YSLEER. Trimming removed 4 bases at V and 10 bases at J, with 14 bases between. The CDR3 sequence is 14 residues long. CDR3 DNA sequence: TGCGCCAGCAGCCCCTCCAGGGGTACATCACCCCTCCACTTT. The encoded protein is CASSPSRGTSPLHF.

This clonotype was counted between two and nine times. The chain links TRBV20-1 to TRBJ2-1, with 9 bases matching TRBD2. The CDR3 covers 14 residues. Germline CDR1 DFQATT, CDR2 SNEGSKA (reference sequence). The V and J ends lost 6 bases and 8 bases, in that order; junction bases with no gene match: 11. The CDR3 here is CSARRVAGVHEQFF. In nucleotides, the CDR3 is TGCAGTGCGAGAAGGGTAGCGGGAGTACATGAGCAGTTCTTC.

Notes on this clonotype: This sequence may be a read error, since a much larger clone differs from it by one base. The rearrangement links TRBV5-1 to TRBJ1-3; 9 bases fit TRBD1. Germline lookup yields CDR1 SGHRS and CDR2 YFSETQ. The CDR3 runs 17 residues. CDR3 amino acids: CAISLTTGTGSGNTIYF. CDR3 sequence (DNA): TGCGCCATCAGCTTGACCACCGGGACAGGGAGTGGAAACACCATATATTTT.

This clonotype was seen repeatedly, ten times or more. The chain combines TRBV20-1 with TRBJ2-7; 12 positions match TRBD2. Trimming cost V 5 bases and J 6 bases; bases outside gene matches: 5. CDR1 and CDR2 (germline): DFQATT, SNEGSKA (reference sequence). CDR3 size: 13 residues. In DNA, the CDR3 is TGCAGTGCTTTGACTAGCGGGGGCGTCGAGCAGTACTTC. Its translation is CSALTSGGVEQYF.

This clonotype was counted many times. The chain employs TRBV11-2 and TRBJ1-1, with no clear D. Trimming took 7 bases from V and 4 from J, leaving 16 bases between them. This CDR3 spans 14 amino acids. Germline CDR1 reads SGHAT; CDR2 reads FQNNGV. The CDR3 nucleotides are TGTGCCAGCAACCCACAGACTATGACCACTGAAGCTTTCTTT. Protein product: CASNPQTMTTEAFF.

This clonotype appeared many times. The CDR3 DNA sequence: TGTGCCAGCAGCCGCCAGGGGCGGGAGCAGTTCTTC. Translated, it gives CASSRQGREQFF. This chain connects TRBV6-5 to TRBJ2-1, with a tentative D call TRBD1 (6 bases). The length of the CDR3 is 12 residues. V lost 6 bases and J 10 bases, leaving 13 bases between the germline ends. CDR1 and CDR2 (germline): MNHEY, SVGAGI.

This clonotype was recorded once. One end of the junction varies from germline; a read error may be responsible. The rearrangement links TRBV27 to TRBJ2-1; D gene unclear. From germline, CDR1 is MNHEY and CDR2 SMNVEV (reference sequence). The CDR3 covers 13 residues. CDR3 nucleotides: TGTGCCAGCAGTCTGACAATGATAAGTGAGCAGTTTTTC. Protein product: CASSLTMISEQFF.

This clonotype was counted ten times or more. The chain combines TRBV9 with TRBJ1-3, with 7 bases matching TRBD1. Germline CDR1 is SGDLS and CDR2 is YYNGEE. Trimming at V came to 4 bases and at J to 0 bases, leaving 13 bases not matched to a gene. The CDR3 totals 18 residues. The CDR3 protein is CASSPIGTALYSGNTIYF. The CDR3 bases are TGTGCCAGCAGCCCCATAGGGACAGCCCTTTACTCTGGAAACACCATATATTTT.

This clonotype came up many times. The CDR3 DNA reads as TGTGCCAGCAGTCCACCAGGGCTACTCCAGCATTTT. Translated: CASSPPGLLQHF. The V call is TRBV28, the J call TRBJ1-5, with a possible D match to TRBD1 (5 bases). V was trimmed by 5 bases and J by 12 bases, leaving 14 bases between them. The CDR3 has 12 residues. Germline assignment: CDR1 MDHEN and CDR2 SYDVKM.

Many counts were recorded for this clonotype. This rearrangement joins TRBV29-1 to TRBJ1-3, with 10 bases fitting TRBD1. The CDR3 is made up of 15 amino acids. Germline CDR1 reads SQVTM; CDR2 reads ANQGSEA. V lost 6 bases to trimming and J lost 2 bases; unmatched junction nucleotides: 7. CDR3 bases: TGCAGCGTAGGACTCGGACAGGGGGCTGGAAACACCATATATTTT. It specifies CSVGLGQGAGNTIYF.

This clonotype showed up just a few times. This sequence joins TRBV7-6 and TRBJ2-7; 15 bases map to TRBD2. With 1 base clipped from V and 5 bases from J, the junction kept 9 bases outside the gene matches. The germline V gene encodes CDR1 SGHVS and CDR2 FNYEAQ. The CDR3 has 18 residues. The CDR3 protein is CASSLGTSGRANSNEQYF. Here the CDR3 DNA reads TGTGCCAGCAGCTTAGGGACTAGCGGGAGGGCCAATTCTAACGAGCAGTACTTC. The whole variable domain, filled in from reference TRBV7-6 and TRBJ2-7, reads GAGVSQSPRYKVTKRGQDVALRCDPISGHVSLYWYRQALGQGPEFLTYFNYEAQQDKSGLPNDRFSAERPEGSISTLTIQRTEQRDSAMYRCASSLGTSGRANSNEQYFGPGTRLTVT.